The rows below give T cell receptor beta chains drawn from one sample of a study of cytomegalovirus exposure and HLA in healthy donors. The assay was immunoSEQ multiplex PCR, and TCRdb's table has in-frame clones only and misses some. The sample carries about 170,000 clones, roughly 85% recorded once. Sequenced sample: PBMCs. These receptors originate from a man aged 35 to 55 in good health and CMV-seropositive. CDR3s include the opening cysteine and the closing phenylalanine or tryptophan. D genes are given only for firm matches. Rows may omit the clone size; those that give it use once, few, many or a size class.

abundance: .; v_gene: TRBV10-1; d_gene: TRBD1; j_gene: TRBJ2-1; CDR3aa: CASSVGTGINNEQFF; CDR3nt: TGCGCCAGCAGTGTTGGGACAGGGATCAACAATGAGCAGTTCTTC
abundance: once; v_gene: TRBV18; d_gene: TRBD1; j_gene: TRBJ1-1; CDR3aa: CASSVQGDTEAFF; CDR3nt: TGTGCCAGCTCAGTACAGGGGGACACTGAAGCTTTCTTT
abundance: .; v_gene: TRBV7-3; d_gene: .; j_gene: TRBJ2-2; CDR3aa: CASSFGQGNTGELFF; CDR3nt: TGTGCCAGCAGCTTTGGTCAGGGGAACACCGGGGAGCTGTTTTTT
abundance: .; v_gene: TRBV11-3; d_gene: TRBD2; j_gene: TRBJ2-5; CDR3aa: CASSFRGGLAGGETQYF; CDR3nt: TGTGCCAGCAGCTTTCGGGGGGGGCTAGCGGGTGGGGAGACCCAGTACTTC
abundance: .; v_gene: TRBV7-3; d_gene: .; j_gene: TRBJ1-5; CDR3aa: CASNQGGVYSNQPQHF; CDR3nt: TGTGCCAGTAATCAAGGGGGGGTATATAGCAATCAGCCCCAGCATTTT
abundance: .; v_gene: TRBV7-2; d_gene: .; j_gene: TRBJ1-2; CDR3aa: CASSLDRGAGYGYTF; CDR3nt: TGTGCCAGCAGCTTAGACCGGGGGGCTGGCTATGGCTACACCTTC
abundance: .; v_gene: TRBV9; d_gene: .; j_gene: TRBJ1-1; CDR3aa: CASSKLFGVTEAFF; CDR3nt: TGTGCCAGCAGCAAGTTATTCGGGGTTACTGAAGCTTTCTTT
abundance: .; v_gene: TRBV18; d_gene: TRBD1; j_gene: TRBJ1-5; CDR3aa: CASSFSGTGEQPQHF; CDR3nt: TGTGCCAGCTCATTCTCCGGGACAGGAGAACAGCCCCAGCATTTT
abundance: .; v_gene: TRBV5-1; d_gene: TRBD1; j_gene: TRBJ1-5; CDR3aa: CASSSDGQANQPQHF; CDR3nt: TGCGCCAGCAGCTCGGATGGACAGGCTAATCAGCCCCAGCATTTT
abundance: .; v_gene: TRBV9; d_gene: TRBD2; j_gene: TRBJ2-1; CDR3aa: CASSISAGTRVNEQFF; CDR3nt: TGTGCCAGCAGCATCTCAGCCGGGACTAGGGTCAATGAGCAGTTCTTC
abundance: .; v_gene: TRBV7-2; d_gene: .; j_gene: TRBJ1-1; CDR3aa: CASMKGGAGNTEAFF; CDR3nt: TGTGCCAGCATGAAAGGTGGGGCAGGGAACACTGAAGCTTTCTTT
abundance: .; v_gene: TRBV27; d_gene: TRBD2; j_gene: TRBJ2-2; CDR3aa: CASSGASGSENTGELFF; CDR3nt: TGTGCCAGCAGTGGGGCTAGCGGGAGTGAAAACACCGGGGAGCTGTTTTTT
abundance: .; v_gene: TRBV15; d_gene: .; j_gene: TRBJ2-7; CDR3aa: CATSRPRGSEQYF; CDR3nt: TGTGCCACCAGCAGACCCCGCGGCTCCGAGCAGTACTTC
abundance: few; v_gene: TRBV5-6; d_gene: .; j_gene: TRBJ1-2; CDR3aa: CASSLTANYGYTF; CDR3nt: TGTGCCAGCAGCTTGACGGCTAACTATGGCTACACCTTC
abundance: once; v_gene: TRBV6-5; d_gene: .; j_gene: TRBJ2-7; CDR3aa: CASSYSHTAYEQYF; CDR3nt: TGTGCCAGCAGTTACTCGCACACCGCCTACGAGCAGTACTTC
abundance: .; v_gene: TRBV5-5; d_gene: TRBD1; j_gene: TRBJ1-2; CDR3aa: CASSLGGTGNYGYTF; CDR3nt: TGTGCCAGCAGCTTGGGCGGGACAGGGAACTATGGCTACACCTTC
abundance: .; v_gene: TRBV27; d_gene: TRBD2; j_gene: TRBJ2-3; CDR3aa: CASSPPGRGRFTDTQYF; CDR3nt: TGTGCCAGCAGTCCACCAGGGCGCGGGAGATTCACAGATACGCAGTATTTT
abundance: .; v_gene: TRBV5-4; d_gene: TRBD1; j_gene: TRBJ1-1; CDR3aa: CASSWGQGDTEAFF; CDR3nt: TGTGCCAGCAGCTGGGGACAGGGAGACACTGAAGCTTTCTTT
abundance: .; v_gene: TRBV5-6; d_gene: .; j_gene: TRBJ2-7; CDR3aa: CASSRKTGFSSYEQYF; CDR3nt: TGTGCCAGCAGCCGCAAAACAGGGTTCAGCTCCTACGAGCAGTACTTC
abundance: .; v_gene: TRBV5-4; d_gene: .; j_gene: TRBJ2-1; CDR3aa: CASSWDSPGYNEQFF; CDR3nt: TGTGCCAGCAGTTGGGACTCACCCGGCTACAATGAGCAGTTCTTC
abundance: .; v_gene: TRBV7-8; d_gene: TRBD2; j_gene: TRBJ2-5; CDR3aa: CASTLLGGRRGETQYF; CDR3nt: TGTGCCAGCACCCTTTTAGGCGGGAGGAGAGGAGAGACCCAGTACTTC
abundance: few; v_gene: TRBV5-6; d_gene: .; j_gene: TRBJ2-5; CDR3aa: CASSWARETQYF; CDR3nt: TGTGCCAGCAGCTGGGCCAGAGAGACCCAGTACTTC
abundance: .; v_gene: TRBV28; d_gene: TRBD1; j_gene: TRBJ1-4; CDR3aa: CASSSFTGGKEKLFF; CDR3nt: TGTGCCAGCAGTTCCTTCACAGGGGGCAAGGAAAAACTGTTTTTT
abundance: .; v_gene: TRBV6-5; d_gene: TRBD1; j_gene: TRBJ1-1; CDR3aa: CASSYGGQGRSTEAFF; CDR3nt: TGTGCCAGCAGTTACGGGGGACAGGGGAGAAGCACTGAAGCTTTCTTT
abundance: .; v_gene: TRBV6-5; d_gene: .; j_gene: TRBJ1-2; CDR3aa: CASSYRDRYYGYTF; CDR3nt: TGTGCCAGCAGTTACCGTGACAGATACTATGGCTACACCTTC
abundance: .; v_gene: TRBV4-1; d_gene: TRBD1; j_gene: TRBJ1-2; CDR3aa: CASSQDLEGGARGYTF; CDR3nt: TGCGCCAGCAGCCAAGATCTCGAAGGGGGCGCGAGAGGCTACACCTTC
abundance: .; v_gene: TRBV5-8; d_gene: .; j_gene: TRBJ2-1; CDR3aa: CASSLLVNGFNEQFF; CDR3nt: TGTGCCAGCAGCTTACTAGTGAACGGTTTCAATGAGCAGTTCTTC
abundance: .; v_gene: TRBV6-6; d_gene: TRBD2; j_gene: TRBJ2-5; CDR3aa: CASTVAGGETQYF; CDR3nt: TGTGCCAGCACCGTAGCGGGTGGGGAGACCCAGTACTTC
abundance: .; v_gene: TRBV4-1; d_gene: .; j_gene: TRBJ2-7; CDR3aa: CASSQVTSSYEQYF; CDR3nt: TGCGCCAGCAGCCAAGTAACTAGCTCCTACGAGCAGTACTTC
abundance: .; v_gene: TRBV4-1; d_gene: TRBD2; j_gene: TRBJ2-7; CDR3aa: CASSQGETTSGREEQYF; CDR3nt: TGCGCCAGCAGCCAAGGGGAAACGACTAGCGGGAGGGAGGAGCAGTACTTC
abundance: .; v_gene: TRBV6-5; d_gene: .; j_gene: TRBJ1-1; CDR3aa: CASTPPGFVVTEAFF; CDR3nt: TGTGCCAGCACTCCCCCGGGGTTTGTCGTCACTGAAGCTTTCTTT
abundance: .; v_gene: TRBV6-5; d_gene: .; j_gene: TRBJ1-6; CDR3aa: CASSRGANSPLHF; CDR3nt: TGTGCCAGCAGTCGGGGGGCTAATTCACCCCTCCACTTT
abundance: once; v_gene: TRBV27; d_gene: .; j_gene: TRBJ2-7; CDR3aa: CASSRGGGRAVYEQYF; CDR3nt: TGTGCCAGCAGTAGGGGGGGAGGGAGGGCAGTTTACGAGCAGTACTTC
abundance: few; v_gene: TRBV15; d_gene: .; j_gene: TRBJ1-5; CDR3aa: CATSRDGPRGPQHF; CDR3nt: TGTGCCACCAGCAGAGATGGGCCGCGGGGGCCCCAGCATTTT
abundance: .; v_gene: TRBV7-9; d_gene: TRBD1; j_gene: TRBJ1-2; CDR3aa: CASSTRQGPGGYTF; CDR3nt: TGTGCCAGCAGCACCCGACAGGGCCCGGGGGGCTACACCTTC
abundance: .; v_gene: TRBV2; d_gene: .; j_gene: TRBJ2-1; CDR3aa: CASSEAAGVNEQFF; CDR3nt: TGTGCCAGCAGTGAAGCGGCAGGGGTGAATGAGCAGTTCTTC
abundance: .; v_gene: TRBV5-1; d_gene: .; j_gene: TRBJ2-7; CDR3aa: CASSSRDFSYEQYF; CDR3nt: TGCGCCAGCAGCTCTCGGGACTTCTCCTACGAGCAGTACTTC
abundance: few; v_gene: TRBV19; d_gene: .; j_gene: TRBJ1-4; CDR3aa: CASSIVPGAGNEKLFF; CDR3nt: TGTGCCAGTAGTATAGTACCAGGGGCCGGTAATGAAAAACTGTTTTTT
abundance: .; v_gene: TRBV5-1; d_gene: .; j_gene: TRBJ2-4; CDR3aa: CASSKPPGVSQYF; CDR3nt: TGCGCCAGCAGCAAGCCCCCAGGGGTCAGTCAGTACTTC
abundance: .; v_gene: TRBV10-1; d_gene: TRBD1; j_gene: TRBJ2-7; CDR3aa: CASSVDRGRYEQYF; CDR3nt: TGCGCCAGCAGCGTGGACAGGGGGCGGTACGAGCAGTACTTC
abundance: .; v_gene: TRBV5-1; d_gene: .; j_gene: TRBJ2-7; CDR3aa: CASSFEGGYEQYF; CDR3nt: TGCGCCAGCAGCTTTGAGGGAGGCTACGAGCAGTACTTC
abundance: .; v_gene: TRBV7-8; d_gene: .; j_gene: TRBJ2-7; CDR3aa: CASSPSVNSYEQYF; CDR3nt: TGTGCCAGCAGCCCGTCGGTGAACTCCTACGAGCAGTACTTC
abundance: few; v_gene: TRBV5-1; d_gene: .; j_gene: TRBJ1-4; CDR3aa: CASSEQGTNEKLFF; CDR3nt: TGCGCCAGCAGCGAACAGGGAACTAATGAAAAACTGTTTTTT
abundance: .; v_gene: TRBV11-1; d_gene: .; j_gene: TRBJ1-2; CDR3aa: CASSSPPGDYGYTF; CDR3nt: TGTGCCAGCAGCTCCCCACCGGGGGATTATGGCTACACCTTC
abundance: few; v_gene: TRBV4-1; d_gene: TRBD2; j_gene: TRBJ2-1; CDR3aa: CASSQGLAGYNEQFF; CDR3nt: TGCGCCAGCAGCCAAGGCCTAGCGGGCTACAATGAGCAGTTCTTC
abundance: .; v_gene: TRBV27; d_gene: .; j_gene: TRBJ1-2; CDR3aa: CASSLRARQGGYTF; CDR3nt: TGTGCCAGCAGTTTAAGGGCCCGGCAGGGTGGCTACACCTTC
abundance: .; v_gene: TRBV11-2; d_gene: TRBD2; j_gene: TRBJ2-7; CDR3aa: CASATRRLAGGPEQYF; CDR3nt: TGTGCCAGCGCCACCCGTCGACTAGCGGGAGGTCCCGAGCAGTACTTC
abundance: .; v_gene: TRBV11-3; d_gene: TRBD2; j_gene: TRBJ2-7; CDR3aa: CASSSISGSLYEQYF; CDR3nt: TGTGCCAGCAGCTCTATTAGCGGGAGCTTGTACGAGCAGTACTTC
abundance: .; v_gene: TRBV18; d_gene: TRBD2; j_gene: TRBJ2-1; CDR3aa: CASSPPTASGSSNEQFF; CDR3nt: TGTGCCAGCTCACCACCGACGGCTAGCGGGAGTTCCAATGAGCAGTTCTTC
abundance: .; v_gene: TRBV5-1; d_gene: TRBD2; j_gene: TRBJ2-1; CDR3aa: CASSLPGTSGRNEQFF; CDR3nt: TGCGCCAGCAGCTTGCCCGGGACTAGCGGGAGAAATGAGCAGTTCTTC
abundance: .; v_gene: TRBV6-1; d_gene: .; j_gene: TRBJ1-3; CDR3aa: CASSEEGPSGNTIYF; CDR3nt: TGTGCCAGCAGTGAAGAGGGGCCCTCTGGAAACACCATATATTTT
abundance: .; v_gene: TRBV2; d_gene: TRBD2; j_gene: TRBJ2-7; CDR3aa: CASSDTLAGSHEQYF; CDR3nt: TGTGCCAGCAGTGACACCCTAGCGGGATCCCACGAGCAGTACTTC
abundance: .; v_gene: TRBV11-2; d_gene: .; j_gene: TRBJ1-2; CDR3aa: CASSSSQGNYGYTF; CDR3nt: TGTGCCAGCAGTTCGAGCCAGGGGAACTATGGCTACACCTTC